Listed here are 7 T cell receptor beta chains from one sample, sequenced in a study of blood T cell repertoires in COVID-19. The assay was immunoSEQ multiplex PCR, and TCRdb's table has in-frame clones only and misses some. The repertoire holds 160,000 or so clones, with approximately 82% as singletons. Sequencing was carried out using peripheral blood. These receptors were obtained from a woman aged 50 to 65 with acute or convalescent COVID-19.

DNA for the CDR3: TGTGCCAGCTCTTCTAGCCCTGGAAACACCATATATTTT. Protein: CASSSSPGNTIYF. V gene TRBV6-5 combines with J gene TRBJ1-3; D is undetermined. In germline, CDR1 is MNHEY, CDR2 SVGAGI. The CDR3 sequence is 13 residues long. V lost 8 bases to trimming and J lost 2 bases, with 10 bases between them.

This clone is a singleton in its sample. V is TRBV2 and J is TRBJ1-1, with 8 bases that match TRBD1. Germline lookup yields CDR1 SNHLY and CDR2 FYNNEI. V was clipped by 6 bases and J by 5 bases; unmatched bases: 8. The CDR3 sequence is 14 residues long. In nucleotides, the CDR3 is TGTGCCAGCAGGACGACAGGGGCAGGTACTGAAGCTTTCTTT. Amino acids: CASRTTGAGTEAFF.

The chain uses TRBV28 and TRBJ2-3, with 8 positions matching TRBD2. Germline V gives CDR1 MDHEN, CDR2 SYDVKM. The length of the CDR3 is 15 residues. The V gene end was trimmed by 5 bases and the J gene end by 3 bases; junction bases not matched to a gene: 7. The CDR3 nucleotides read TGTGCCAGCAGTCCCCGCAGCGGGAGAACAGATACGCAGTATTTT. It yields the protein CASSPRSGRTDTQYF.

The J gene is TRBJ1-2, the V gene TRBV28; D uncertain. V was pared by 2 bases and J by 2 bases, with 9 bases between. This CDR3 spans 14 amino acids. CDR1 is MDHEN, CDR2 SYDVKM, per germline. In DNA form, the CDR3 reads TGTGCCAGCAGTTTAAGTGGCAGGAACTATGGCTACACCTTC. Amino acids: CASSLSGRNYGYTF.

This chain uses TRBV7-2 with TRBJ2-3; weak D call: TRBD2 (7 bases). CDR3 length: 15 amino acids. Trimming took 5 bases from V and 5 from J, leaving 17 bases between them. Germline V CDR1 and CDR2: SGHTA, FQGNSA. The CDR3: CASSPGGGRGDTQYF. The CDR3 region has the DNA TGTGCCAGCAGCCCTGGGGGGGGGCGGGGAGATACGCAGTATTTT.

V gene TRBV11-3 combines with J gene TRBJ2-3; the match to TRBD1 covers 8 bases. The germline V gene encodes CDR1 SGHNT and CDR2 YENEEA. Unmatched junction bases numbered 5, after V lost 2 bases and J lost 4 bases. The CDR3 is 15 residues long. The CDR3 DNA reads TGTGCCAGCAGCTTACAAACAGGGGGAGCAGATACGCAGTATTTT. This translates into CASSLQTGGADTQYF.

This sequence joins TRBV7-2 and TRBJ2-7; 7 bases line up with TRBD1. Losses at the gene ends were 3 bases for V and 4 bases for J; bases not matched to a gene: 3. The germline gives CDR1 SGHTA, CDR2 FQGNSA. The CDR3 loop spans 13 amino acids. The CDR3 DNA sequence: TGTGCCAGCAGCTTTGACAGGGAGTACGAGCAGTACTTC. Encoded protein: CASSFDREYEQYF.